Sequencing of this TCR beta chain was carried out in a study of shared clonotypes between healthy human individuals. There are a few counts of this clone. Clones were read by immunoSEQ multiplex PCR, and TCRdb kept only the in-frame ones, dropping some. The table lists about 2.4 million clones, 93% of them singletons. This receptor was taken from a man between 18 and 29 years old in good health. Some clones in this sample may be carry-over from other donors' samples. Sequencing was performed on naive CD4+ T cells from PBMCs. The sample's subset: CD45RA+ positively selected.

CDR3 nucleotides: TGTGCCAGCAGCTTAGAGCAGGGTACCGGGGAGCTGTTTTTT. The encoded protein is CASSLEQGTGELFF. The rearrangement joins TRBV11-3 to TRBJ2-2; D perhaps matches TRBD1 (5 bases). Trimming took 0 bases from V and 5 from J, leaving 7 bases between them. This CDR3 contains 14 residues. Germline-derived CDR1 and CDR2 are SGHNT and YENEEA.